Reported below is one T cell receptor (beta chain). The sample belongs to a study of blood T cell repertoires in COVID-19. Profiled with immunoSEQ multiplex PCR; TCRdb holds only in-frame clones, not every one. The data show around 200,000 clones, about 85% seen once. Sequencing was carried out using peripheral blood. The sequence came from a woman aged 40 to 49 with COVID-19, enrolled during active disease.

In DNA, the CDR3 is TGTGCCAGCAGCTTAGATCCCCATTACGAGCAGTACTTC. It codes for CASSLDPHYEQYF. The V gene is TRBV7-9, the J gene TRBJ2-7; no reliable D call. The V gene lost 1 base and the J gene lost 4 bases, with 8 bases spanning the gap. This CDR3 has 13 amino acids. Per germline, CDR1 SEHNR and CDR2 FQNEAQ (reference sequence).